Each of the 10 T cell receptor beta chains below was sequenced from the same sample in a study of pediatric ulcerative colitis. Repertoires were generated with immunoSEQ multiplex PCR, while TCRdb's copy carries only in-frame clones and drops some. This sample yields about 32,000 clones, of which approximately 78% are seen a single time; around 4.5% belongs to the top ten. What was sequenced was blood. These receptors originate from a boy aged 5-17 years with severe ulcerative colitis.

The chain couples TRBV27 to TRBJ2-4; D gene unclear. Trimming removed 7 bases from V and 1 base from J, with 14 bases in between. CDR1 is MNHEY, CDR2 SMNVEV, per germline (reference sequence). The CDR3 runs to 15 residues. The CDR3 spells CASNKTPTAKNIQYF. CDR3 DNA: TGTGCCAGCAACAAAACCCCAACTGCCAAAAACATTCAGTACTTC.

The chain recombines TRBV29-1 with TRBJ1-5, with D possibly matching TRBD1 (5 bases). CDR3 length equals 12 residues. Germline CDR1 is SQVTM and CDR2 is ANQGSEA. Trimming removed 5 bases from V and 4 bases from J, with 9 bases in between. The CDR3 spells CSVKTENQPQHF. The DNA of the CDR3 is TGCAGCGTTAAGACAGAGAATCAGCCCCAGCATTTT.

V usage is TRBV6-4 and J usage is TRBJ1-4; D perhaps matches TRBD1 (6 bases). V shed 5 bases and J shed 8 bases, with 12 bases lying between them. The CDR3 sequence is 13 residues long. From germline, CDR1 is MRHNA and CDR2 SNTAGT. The CDR3 DNA reads TGTGCCAGCAGTCGGGGGCCGGGAGAAAAACTGTTTTTT. It yields the protein CASSRGPGEKLFF.

V and J are TRBV6-5 and TRBJ2-3, with D possibly being TRBD2 (5 bases). CDR1 is MNHEY and CDR2 is SVGAGI in the germline V gene. This CDR3 is built from 14 residues. Trimming removed 5 bases at V and 4 bases at J, with 13 bases between. CDR3 nucleotide sequence: TGTGCCAGCAGTCATAGGCTAGCCGCAGATACGCAGTATTTT. Protein sequence: CASSHRLAADTQYF.

The chain couples TRBV12-5 to TRBJ2-1; D is ambiguous. CDR1 and CDR2 (germline): LGHNT, FRNRAP. Trimming stripped 2 bases from V and 8 bases from J, with 19 bases between. This CDR3 region has 16 residues. In DNA form, the CDR3 reads TGTGCTAGTGGTTTGAAGAAAGGGCCCAGTGTCGATGAGCAGTTCTTC. As protein: CASGLKKGPSVDEQFF.

This clone was recorded only once. The CDR3 nucleotides read TGTGCCAGCGGGATGGAGAGGGCTGGGACCCAGTACTTC. Residues: CASGMERAGTQYF. V usage is TRBV11-2 and J usage is TRBJ2-5; maybe TRBD2 (5 bases). Germline CDR1 is SGHAT and CDR2 is FQNNGV. The V and J ends lost 8 bases and 7 bases respectively, with 17 bases between them. The length of the CDR3 is 13 residues.

The chain has TRBV10-3 and TRBJ1-1; tentative D call: TRBD1 (6 bases). CDR3 size: 14 residues. The germline V gene has CDR1 ENHRY and CDR2 SYGVKD. V lost 2 bases, J lost 8 bases, and 15 bases lay in between. CDR3 residues: CAISETRTVQEAFF. In nucleotides, the CDR3 is TGTGCCATCAGTGAGACCCGGACAGTTCAAGAAGCTTTCTTT.

V usage is TRBV5-1 and J usage is TRBJ1-6; a weak D match, TRBD1 (5 bases). This CDR3 has 12 amino acids. Germline assignment: CDR1 SGHRS and CDR2 YFSETQ. The V and J ends lost 1 base and 14 bases respectively, with 10 bases between them. CDR3 residues: CASSLQGIALHF. CDR3 bases: TGCGCCAGCAGCTTGCAGGGCATCGCCCTCCACTTT.

The chain combines TRBV9 with TRBJ2-6, with no clear D. V was pared by 0 bases and J by 12 bases, with 13 bases between. Per the germline V gene, CDR1 is SGDLS and CDR2 is YYNGEE. The CDR3 is 14 amino acids. The CDR3 DNA sequence: TGTGCCAGCAGCGTAGAGGTGGCAGGTCGCGTCCTGACTTTC. Translated: CASSVEVAGRVLTF.

The rearrangement links TRBV7-2 to TRBJ1-3, with a tentative D call TRBD1 (6 bases). Per germline, CDR1 SGHTA and CDR2 FQGNSA. The CDR3 runs to 15 residues. V dropped 6 bases and J dropped 9 bases, with 21 bases sitting between them. CDR3 protein: CASRRTGSPDGTIYF. In DNA, the CDR3 is TGTGCCAGCAGGCGCACAGGGTCTCCCGATGGCACCATATATTTT.